These T cell receptor beta chains were read from a single sample in a study of blood T cell repertoires in COVID-19. Generated by immunoSEQ multiplex PCR, the TCRdb table keeps only in-frame clones and is missing some. Of roughly 200,000 clones detected, about 75% appear once; the ten largest clones hold roughly 9.4%. The sequencing sample was made of peripheral blood. These receptor sequences come from a woman between 45 and 65 years old with active or convalescent COVID-19. Both conserved end residues are part of each CDR3. The D gene is left open where the match is weak. Clone size appears in some rows only: once, few, many, or a class for an expanded clone.

size | J | length | D | V | CDR3 | DNA
few | TRBJ1-1 | 16 | TRBD1 | TRBV7-9 | CASSPARGPGNTEAFF | TGTGCCAGCAGCCCAGCCAGGGGGCCGGGGAACACTGAAGCTTTCTTT
- | TRBJ2-1 | 17 | TRBD2 | TRBV7-2 | CASSAPGLAALYNEQFF | TGTGCCAGCAGCGCTCCGGGACTAGCGGCCTTATACAATGAGCAGTTCTTC
- | TRBJ1-5 | 14 | TRBD1 | TRBV6-6 | CASGLGQNDQPQHF | TGTGCCAGCGGCCTGGGACAGAATGATCAGCCCCAGCATTTT
- | TRBJ2-1 | 13 | TRBD2 | TRBV29-1 | CSAGSGGYNEQFF | TGCAGCGCCGGTAGCGGGGGGTACAATGAGCAGTTCTTC
- | TRBJ1-5 | 14 | - | TRBV19 | CASSQGRSNQPQHF | TGTGCCAGTAGTCAGGGGCGTAGCAATCAGCCCCAGCATTTT
- | TRBJ1-2 | 14 | TRBD1 | TRBV19 | CASSMGQGGYGYTF | TGTGCCAGTAGTATGGGACAGGGAGGTTATGGCTACACCTTC
- | TRBJ2-1 | 14 | TRBD1 | TRBV9 | CASSSDRASNEQFF | TGTGCCAGCAGCTCAGACAGGGCCTCCAATGAGCAGTTCTTC
few | TRBJ2-7 | 12 | - | TRBV30 | CAWRRGTYEQYF | TGTGCCTGGAGAAGGGGTACCTACGAGCAGTACTTC
- | TRBJ1-3 | 12 | - | TRBV5-5 | CASSTNGNTIYF | TGTGCCAGCAGCACAAACGGAAACACCATATATTTT
- | TRBJ2-2 | 16 | TRBD2 | TRBV25-1 | CASRSSGGPNTGELFF | TGTGCCAGCAGAAGCAGCGGGGGCCCGAACACCGGGGAGCTGTTTTTT
- | TRBJ2-5 | 18 | TRBD2 | TRBV4-3 | CASSRPGLAARDEKTQYF | TGCGCCAGCAGCCGCCCGGGACTAGCGGCCCGGGATGAGAAGACCCAGTACTTC
few | TRBJ2-2 | 17 | - | TRBV5-1 | CASSLLPGTDSTGELFF | TGCGCCAGCAGCTTACTCCCCGGGACTGACTCCACCGGGGAGCTGTTTTTT
- | TRBJ2-2 | 15 | - | TRBV19 | CASSIGGSYTGELFF | TGTGCCAGTAGTATCGGCGGGTCATACACCGGGGAGCTGTTTTTT
- | TRBJ2-2 | 16 | - | TRBV9 | CASSVGSGANTGELFF | TGTGCCAGCAGCGTCGGTTCGGGAGCGAACACCGGGGAGCTGTTTTTT
- | TRBJ1-2 | 13 | TRBD1 | TRBV19 | CASRGTVTYGYTF | TGTGCCAGTCGAGGGACAGTCACTTATGGCTACACCTTC
- | TRBJ2-1 | 18 | TRBD2 | TRBV7-2 | CASSLAGGLLNSYNEQFF | TGTGCCAGCAGTCTAGCGGGGGGGCTCCTAAACTCCTACAATGAGCAGTTCTTC
- | TRBJ1-5 | 17 | TRBD1 | TRBV6-1 | CASSEAGQGGSNQPQHF | TGTGCCAGCAGTGAAGCGGGCCAGGGGGGAAGTAATCAGCCCCAGCATTTT
few | TRBJ1-2 | 14 | TRBD1 | TRBV28 | CASSPDRGRLGYTF | TGTGCCAGCAGCCCCGACAGGGGTCGCCTCGGCTACACCTTC
few | TRBJ1-1 | 14 | - | TRBV19 | CASSIGQVNTEAFF | TGTGCCAGTAGTATAGGTCAGGTGAACACTGAAGCTTTCTTT
once | TRBJ2-1 | 17 | TRBD2 | TRBV28 | CASSSQPGRASGNEQFF | TGTGCCAGCAGTAGCCAGCCCGGGAGGGCCAGTGGGAATGAGCAGTTCTTC
- | TRBJ1-6 | 17 | - | TRBV7-2 | CASSLNTGRVNNSPLHF | TGTGCCAGCAGCTTAAATACGGGCAGGGTCAACAATTCACCCCTCCACTTT
- | TRBJ1-5 | 14 | - | TRBV19 | CASSRGGDGQPQHF | TGTGCCAGTAGTCGGGGGGGGGACGGTCAGCCCCAGCATTTT
- | TRBJ1-2 | 14 | TRBD1 | TRBV6-5 | CASTQGRGNYGYTF | TGTGCCAGCACCCAAGGCAGGGGGAACTATGGCTACACCTTC
- | TRBJ2-7 | 14 | TRBD1 | TRBV30 | CAWSVGTGSYEQYF | TGTGCCTGGAGTGTCGGGACAGGGTCCTACGAGCAGTACTTC
- | TRBJ1-2 | 13 | - | TRBV14 | CASSPTQGYGYTF | TGTGCCAGCAGCCCTACACAGGGCTATGGCTACACCTTC
- | TRBJ2-1 | 16 | TRBD2 | TRBV27 | CASSPRLRGGYNEQFF | TGTGCCAGCAGTCCGCGCTTGCGCGGGGGCTACAATGAGCAGTTCTTC
- | TRBJ1-1 | 16 | TRBD1 | TRBV27 | CASSLFGRGTNTEAFF | TGTGCCAGCAGTTTATTCGGCAGGGGGACGAACACTGAAGCTTTCTTT
once | TRBJ1-6 | 15 | TRBD1 | TRBV13 | CASSKPGTGNSPLHF | TGTGCCAGCAGCAAACCCGGGACAGGCAATTCACCCCTCCACTTT
once | TRBJ2-3 | 15 | TRBD2 | TRBV6-5 | CASTREGLSTDTQYF | TGTGCCAGCACCCGGGAGGGGCTCAGTACAGATACGCAGTATTTT
- | TRBJ2-3 | 11 | - | TRBV28 | CASTSTGTQYF | TGTGCCAGTACCTCCACGGGGACGCAGTATTTT
- | TRBJ2-5 | 14 | - | TRBV9 | CASSVAGGQETQYF | TGTGCCAGCAGCGTAGCCGGAGGGCAAGAGACCCAGTACTTC
few | TRBJ1-1 | 15 | - | TRBV19 | CASDAPGQENTEAFF | TGTGCCAGTGACGCCCCTGGGCAGGAGAACACTGAAGCTTTCTTT
few | TRBJ2-7 | 14 | - | TRBV7-2 | CASSLGVRSYEQYF | TGTGCCAGCAGCTTAGGCGTCCGGTCCTACGAGCAGTACTTC
few | TRBJ2-1 | 16 | TRBD2 | TRBV6-2/TRBV6-3 | CASTYSGLAAYNEQFF | TGTGCCAGCACCTACTCCGGACTAGCAGCCTACAATGAGCAGTTCTTC
once | TRBJ2-4 | 15 | - | TRBV5-1 | CASSLEYPGENIQYF | TGCGCCAGCAGCTTAGAATACCCGGGGGAAAACATTCAGTACTTC
- | TRBJ1-1 | 13 | TRBD1 | TRBV14 | CASSQTNRGRAFF | TGTGCCAGCAGCCAAACGAACAGGGGAAGGGCTTTCTTT
- | TRBJ2-3 | 16 | TRBD2 | TRBV6-6 | CASSYYAGGSTDTQYF | TGTGCCAGCAGTTACTATGCGGGAGGAAGCACAGATACGCAGTATTTT
- | TRBJ2-1 | 13 | TRBD2 | TRBV29-1 | CSVEITSGRAAFF | TGCAGCGTTGAAATTACTAGCGGGAGGGCCGCGTTCTTC
many | TRBJ1-4 | 17 | - | TRBV4-2 | CASSQELLGGSGEKLFF | TGTGCCAGCAGCCAAGAACTGCTTGGGGGTAGCGGTGAAAAACTGTTTTTT
few | TRBJ1-1 | 13 | - | TRBV6-5 | CASHPTGNTEAFF | TGTGCCAGCCACCCAACAGGGAACACTGAAGCTTTCTTT
- | TRBJ1-2 | 13 | - | TRBV19 | CASSITETGGYTF | TGTGCCAGTAGTATCACCGAGACCGGGGGCTACACCTTC
once | TRBJ2-1 | 18 | TRBD1 | TRBV4-3 | CASSQGTAGQGTYNEQFF | TGCGCCAGCAGCCAAGGAACCGCAGGACAGGGTACCTACAATGAGCAGTTCTTC
few | TRBJ2-7 | 16 | - | TRBV7-6 | CASSQNLGSFQGEQYF | TGTGCCAGCAGCCAAAATTTGGGAAGTTTTCAGGGCGAGCAGTACTTC
few | TRBJ2-1 | 15 | TRBD2 | TRBV6-1 | CASSQGLAGGSEQFF | TGTGCCAGCAGTCAAGGACTAGCGGGAGGTAGTGAGCAGTTCTTC
few | TRBJ2-7 | 14 | - | TRBV7-9 | CASSLGGQGNEQYF | TGTGCCAGCAGCTTAGGGGGGCAGGGTAACGAGCAGTACTTC
- | TRBJ2-1 | 15 | TRBD2 | TRBV19 | CASSIVSGGDNEQFF | TGTGCCAGTAGTATTGTGAGCGGGGGTGACAATGAGCAGTTCTTC
- | TRBJ2-6 | 16 | TRBD1 | TRBV7-8 | CASRGDRYSGANVLTF | TGTGCCAGCAGGGGGGACAGGTACTCTGGGGCCAACGTCCTGACTTTC
- | TRBJ2-1 | 12 | - | TRBV18 | CASYQGSNEQFF | TGTGCCAGCTACCAGGGTTCTAATGAGCAGTTCTTC
- | TRBJ2-5 | 14 | TRBD1 | TRBV19 | CASSRQGPGETQYF | TGTGCCAGTAGTAGACAGGGGCCCGGGGAGACCCAGTACTTC
- | TRBJ1-1 | 14 | - | TRBV6-2/TRBV6-3 | CASSDGQLNTEAFF | TGTGCCAGCAGTGACGGACAGCTGAACACTGAAGCTTTCTTT
few | TRBJ2-6 | 18 | TRBD1 | TRBV18 | CASSPATGPRSGANVLTF | TGTGCCAGCTCCCCCGCGACAGGGCCCCGCTCTGGGGCCAACGTCCTGACTTTC
- | TRBJ2-1 | 16 | TRBD2 | TRBV6-2/TRBV6-3 | CASSPVTSGIYNEQFF | TGTGCCAGCAGTCCGGTCACTAGCGGGATATACAATGAGCAGTTCTTC
- | TRBJ1-2 | 17 | - | TRBV15 | CATSRPGTGSSNYGYTF | TGTGCCACCAGCAGACCGGGAACAGGGTCCTCTAACTATGGCTACACCTTC
- | TRBJ2-2 | 16 | TRBD2 | TRBV27 | CASRGLAGAGTGELFF | TGTGCCAGCAGGGGACTAGCGGGAGCCGGAACCGGGGAGCTGTTTTTT
many | TRBJ1-2 | 12 | - | TRBV14 | CASSQWPHGYTF | TGTGCCAGCAGCCAATGGCCCCATGGCTACACCTTC